Described below is a single T cell receptor (beta chain) sequence and its context. Trimming removed 0 bases from V and 6 bases from J, with 9 bases in between. The CDR3 extends over 13 amino acids. Looked up from germline, CDR1 is GTSNPN and CDR2 is SVGIG (reference sequence). This sample is drawn from a study of blood T cell repertoires in COVID-19. Study in general: The samples span acute and convalescent COVID-19 from the United States, Italy and Spain. T cells, B-cell-depleted T cells, or PBMCs supplied cDNA or gDNA.

Profiled with immunoSEQ multiplex PCR; TCRdb holds only in-frame clones, not every one. The sample comprises tens of thousands of clones, roughly 87% of which are singletons, and 1.5% to 2% rests with the top ten. The sequencing sample was made of peripheral blood. The chain carries TRBV30 and TRBJ1-5; D is perhaps TRBD1 (5 bases). The source of this sequence is a man aged 45 to 65 with active or convalescent COVID-19. The CDR3 DNA is TGTGCCTGGAGTGTCCAGGGAGGTCAGCCCCAGCATTTT. This codes for CAWSVQGGQPQHF. The full variable domain, in which reference TRBV30 and TRBJ1-5 provide the parts outside the CDR3, is SQTIHQWPATLVQPVGSPLSLECTVEGTSNPNLYWYRQAAGRGLQLLFYSVGIGQISSEVPQNLSASRPQDRQFILSSKKLLLSDSGFYLCAWSVQGGQPQHFGDGTRLSIL.